This is a list of T cell receptor beta chains from one sample in a study of OX40 agonist ivuxolimab in advanced cancers. TCRdb keeps only in-frame clones here, not all; method: immunoSEQ multiplex PCR. The table records 70,000 or so clones, approximately 81% of them present only once. The sample here was CD4+ or CD8+ T cells sorted from blood, taken in a trial of the OX40 agonist ivuxolimab. The receptors come from an adult with an advanced solid tumor such as melanoma, head and neck, liver or kidney cancer. CDR3s include the opening cysteine and the closing phenylalanine or tryptophan. The order of the fields is J gene, D gene, V gene, clone size, CDR3 protein, CDR3 DNA. D genes are given only for firm matches. Clone size is not always given. Where it is, it says once, few, many or a class for expanded clones.

j_call: TRBJ2-1; d_call: TRBD1; v_call: TRBV7-2; clone_size: once; cdr3_aa: CASSLDRGSHNEQFF; cdr3_nt: TGTGCCAGCAGCTTAGACAGGGGGTCCCACAATGAGCAGTTCTTC
j_call: TRBJ2-7; d_call: .; v_call: TRBV18; clone_size: once; cdr3_aa: CASSLTNRHEQYF; cdr3_nt: TGTGCCAGCTCACTAACGAATCGCCACGAGCAGTACTTC
j_call: TRBJ1-1; d_call: .; v_call: TRBV19; clone_size: .; cdr3_aa: CASADGIIFTEAFF; cdr3_nt: TGTGCCAGTGCCGATGGGATAATCTTCACTGAAGCTTTCTTT
j_call: TRBJ1-1; d_call: .; v_call: TRBV18; clone_size: .; cdr3_aa: CASSSTGNTEAFF; cdr3_nt: TGTGCCAGCTCATCAACAGGGAACACTGAAGCTTTCTTT
j_call: TRBJ2-7; d_call: TRBD1; v_call: TRBV30; clone_size: few; cdr3_aa: CAWGVGGGQYF; cdr3_nt: TGTGCCTGGGGTGTAGGGGGCGGGCAGTACTTC
j_call: TRBJ1-5; d_call: TRBD1; v_call: TRBV2; clone_size: .; cdr3_aa: CASSAGQGSNQPQHF; cdr3_nt: TGTGCCAGCAGTGCGGGACAGGGTAGCAATCAGCCCCAGCATTTT
j_call: TRBJ2-7; d_call: .; v_call: TRBV11-2; clone_size: .; cdr3_aa: CASSLGSPTYEQYF; cdr3_nt: TGTGCCAGCAGCTTAGGCAGTCCTACCTACGAGCAGTACTTC
j_call: TRBJ1-5; d_call: TRBD1; v_call: TRBV9; clone_size: .; cdr3_aa: CASSPKGTGDQPQHF; cdr3_nt: TGTGCCAGCAGCCCTAAAGGGACAGGGGATCAGCCCCAGCATTTT
j_call: TRBJ2-7; d_call: .; v_call: TRBV11-3; clone_size: .; cdr3_aa: CASSVTPGTYEQYF; cdr3_nt: TGTGCCAGCAGTGTAACGCCAGGGACTTACGAGCAGTACTTC
j_call: TRBJ2-5; d_call: TRBD1; v_call: TRBV27; clone_size: .; cdr3_aa: CASSLLTGTAQETQYF; cdr3_nt: TGTGCCAGCAGTCTCCTTACCGGGACAGCCCAAGAGACCCAGTACTTC
j_call: TRBJ1-2; d_call: .; v_call: TRBV5-5; clone_size: few; cdr3_aa: CASRSTGYGYTF; cdr3_nt: TGTGCCAGCAGATCTACAGGCTATGGCTACACCTTC
j_call: TRBJ2-2; d_call: .; v_call: TRBV2; clone_size: .; cdr3_aa: CASSENSRNTGELFF; cdr3_nt: TGTGCCAGCAGTGAAAACTCCAGGAACACCGGGGAGCTGTTTTTT
j_call: TRBJ2-7; d_call: .; v_call: TRBV2; clone_size: .; cdr3_aa: CASSEEAFEQYF; cdr3_nt: TGTGCCAGCAGTGAAGAGGCCTTCGAGCAGTACTTC
j_call: TRBJ1-2; d_call: TRBD1; v_call: TRBV5-4; clone_size: .; cdr3_aa: CASRTGQATYGYTF; cdr3_nt: TGTGCCAGCAGGACGGGACAGGCGACCTATGGCTACACCTTC
j_call: TRBJ2-7; d_call: .; v_call: TRBV27; clone_size: .; cdr3_aa: CASKSMAEQYF; cdr3_nt: TGTGCCAGCAAATCGATGGCCGAGCAGTACTTC
j_call: TRBJ2-1; d_call: .; v_call: TRBV19; clone_size: .; cdr3_aa: CASSIGPLEGNEQFF; cdr3_nt: TGTGCCAGTAGTATAGGACCCCTCGAGGGCAATGAGCAGTTCTTC
j_call: TRBJ2-7; d_call: .; v_call: TRBV6-5; clone_size: .; cdr3_aa: CASIDRGRGAYEQYF; cdr3_nt: TGTGCCAGCATCGATCGGGGGCGCGGGGCCTACGAGCAGTACTTC
j_call: TRBJ2-1; d_call: TRBD2; v_call: TRBV18; clone_size: .; cdr3_aa: CASSPEAGAYNEQFF; cdr3_nt: TGTGCCAGCTCACCAGAGGCGGGAGCTTACAATGAGCAGTTCTTC
j_call: TRBJ1-3; d_call: .; v_call: TRBV11-1; clone_size: .; cdr3_aa: CASSLGPKTGNTIYF; cdr3_nt: TGTGCCAGCAGCTTAGGCCCAAAGACTGGAAACACCATATATTTT
j_call: TRBJ2-7; d_call: TRBD2; v_call: TRBV10-3; clone_size: once; cdr3_aa: CAISEKREAYEQYF; cdr3_nt: TGTGCCATCAGTGAGAAGCGGGAGGCTTACGAGCAGTACTTC
j_call: TRBJ1-1; d_call: TRBD1; v_call: TRBV12-5; clone_size: .; cdr3_aa: CASGRDSWTEAFF; cdr3_nt: TGTGCTAGTGGCCGGGACAGTTGGACTGAAGCTTTCTTT
j_call: TRBJ2-7; d_call: .; v_call: TRBV12-1; clone_size: .; cdr3_aa: CASSFPPGQGFVYEQYF; cdr3_nt: TGTGCCAGCAGCTTCCCACCGGGACAGGGGTTTGTTTACGAGCAGTACTTC
j_call: TRBJ2-7; d_call: .; v_call: TRBV15; clone_size: .; cdr3_aa: CATSRGGPATYEQYF; cdr3_nt: TGTGCCACCAGCAGAGGCGGTCCAGCGACTTACGAGCAGTACTTC
j_call: TRBJ1-2; d_call: .; v_call: TRBV19; clone_size: .; cdr3_aa: CATKFTAGYGYTF; cdr3_nt: TGTGCCACAAAATTCACGGCGGGCTATGGCTACACCTTC
j_call: TRBJ1-2; d_call: .; v_call: TRBV15; clone_size: .; cdr3_aa: CATSRRDLMGYTF; cdr3_nt: TGTGCCACCAGCAGAAGGGACCTCATGGGCTACACCTTC
j_call: TRBJ2-2; d_call: TRBD2; v_call: TRBV4-1; clone_size: .; cdr3_aa: CASSQYTPGLASTGELFF; cdr3_nt: TGCGCCAGCAGCCAATACACTCCGGGACTAGCCAGCACCGGGGAGCTGTTTTTT
j_call: TRBJ1-2; d_call: .; v_call: TRBV2; clone_size: .; cdr3_aa: CASSVDTF; cdr3_nt: TGTGCCAGCAGTGTGGATACCTTC
j_call: TRBJ2-1; d_call: .; v_call: TRBV4-3; clone_size: .; cdr3_aa: CASSQGLAEQFF; cdr3_nt: TGCGCCAGCAGCCAAGGCCTAGCGGAGCAGTTCTTC
j_call: TRBJ1-1; d_call: .; v_call: TRBV27; clone_size: .; cdr3_aa: CASSLSFDSTEAFF; cdr3_nt: TGTGCCAGCAGTTTATCCTTTGACTCCACTGAAGCTTTCTTT
j_call: TRBJ2-5; d_call: .; v_call: TRBV12-5; clone_size: once; cdr3_aa: CASGLAGSETQYF; cdr3_nt: TGTGCTAGTGGTTTGGCCGGGTCTGAGACCCAGTACTTC
j_call: TRBJ2-1; d_call: TRBD1; v_call: TRBV5-4; clone_size: .; cdr3_aa: CASSSGGTGAGEQFF; cdr3_nt: TGTGCCAGCAGCTCAGGGGGGACAGGGGCCGGAGAGCAGTTCTTC
j_call: TRBJ2-7; d_call: .; v_call: TRBV5-4; clone_size: .; cdr3_aa: CASSLLSHEQYF; cdr3_nt: TGTGCCAGCAGCTTACTCAGCCACGAGCAGTACTTC
j_call: TRBJ2-1; d_call: TRBD2; v_call: TRBV10-2; clone_size: .; cdr3_aa: CASSPTSGEYNEQFF; cdr3_nt: TGCGCCAGCAGTCCGACTAGCGGGGAATACAATGAGCAGTTCTTC
j_call: TRBJ2-2; d_call: .; v_call: TRBV4-1; clone_size: once; cdr3_aa: CASSQGAGAPNTGELFF; cdr3_nt: TGCGCCAGCAGCCAAGGCGCAGGGGCTCCGAACACCGGGGAGCTGTTTTTT
j_call: TRBJ2-7; d_call: TRBD2; v_call: TRBV7-9; clone_size: .; cdr3_aa: CASSPAAAGDHEQYF; cdr3_nt: TGTGCCAGCAGCCCGGCGGCGGCGGGGGACCACGAGCAGTACTTC
j_call: TRBJ2-1; d_call: TRBD2; v_call: TRBV9; clone_size: .; cdr3_aa: CASSVGEGIEQFF; cdr3_nt: TGTGCCAGCAGCGTAGGGGAGGGGATTGAGCAGTTCTTC
j_call: TRBJ1-1; d_call: .; v_call: TRBV11-2; clone_size: .; cdr3_aa: CASSPRGRGEAFF; cdr3_nt: TGTGCCAGCAGCCCCAGAGGTAGGGGTGAAGCTTTCTTT
j_call: TRBJ2-6; d_call: .; v_call: TRBV4-3; clone_size: few; cdr3_aa: CASSQETSFGAGANVLTF; cdr3_nt: TGCGCCAGCAGCCAAGAGACATCCTTCGGGGCTGGGGCCAACGTCCTGACTTTC
j_call: TRBJ1-6; d_call: .; v_call: TRBV15; clone_size: .; cdr3_aa: CATSRRLGGRTYNSPLHF; cdr3_nt: TGTGCCACCAGCAGGAGGCTCGGGGGGAGGACCTATAATTCACCCCTCCACTTT
j_call: TRBJ2-7; d_call: TRBD1; v_call: TRBV11-2; clone_size: few; cdr3_aa: CASSRTGRINEQYF; cdr3_nt: TGTGCCAGCAGCCGGACAGGGAGGATCAACGAGCAGTACTTC
j_call: TRBJ2-5; d_call: TRBD1; v_call: TRBV2; clone_size: .; cdr3_aa: CASSVIQGRWETQYF; cdr3_nt: TGTGCCAGCAGTGTCATACAGGGGCGGTGGGAGACCCAGTACTTC
j_call: TRBJ1-1; d_call: .; v_call: TRBV29-1; clone_size: .; cdr3_aa: CSVEEFSGTEAFF; cdr3_nt: TGCAGCGTTGAAGAGTTCTCGGGAACTGAAGCTTTCTTT
j_call: TRBJ2-5; d_call: .; v_call: TRBV6-5; clone_size: .; cdr3_aa: CASSYLMGETQYF; cdr3_nt: TGTGCCAGCAGTTACTTGATGGGAGAGACCCAGTACTTC
j_call: TRBJ1-1; d_call: .; v_call: TRBV5-5; clone_size: .; cdr3_aa: CASSLAPKNTEAFF; cdr3_nt: TGTGCCAGCAGCTTGGCCCCCAAGAACACTGAAGCTTTCTTT
j_call: TRBJ1-2; d_call: .; v_call: TRBV6-5; clone_size: .; cdr3_aa: CASSLGIFYGYTF; cdr3_nt: TGTGCCAGCAGTCTAGGGATTTTCTATGGCTACACCTTC
j_call: TRBJ2-1; d_call: TRBD1; v_call: TRBV29-1; clone_size: .; cdr3_aa: CSGEGQGNNEQFF; cdr3_nt: TGCAGCGGAGAGGGACAGGGGAACAATGAGCAGTTCTTC
j_call: TRBJ2-6; d_call: .; v_call: TRBV18; clone_size: .; cdr3_aa: CASFRSDRSMRANVLTF; cdr3_nt: TGTGCCAGCTTCCGATCTGACAGGTCTATGAGGGCCAACGTCCTGACTTTC
j_call: TRBJ2-3; d_call: .; v_call: TRBV19; clone_size: .; cdr3_aa: CASTDSVSTDTQYF; cdr3_nt: TGTGCCAGTACTGACAGCGTTAGCACAGATACGCAGTATTTT
j_call: TRBJ1-1; d_call: TRBD1; v_call: TRBV11-3; clone_size: .; cdr3_aa: CASSSGTAMNTEAFF; cdr3_nt: TGTGCCAGCAGCTCAGGGACAGCCATGAACACTGAAGCTTTCTTT
j_call: TRBJ2-5; d_call: .; v_call: TRBV7-2; clone_size: .; cdr3_aa: CASSSNQGQETQYF; cdr3_nt: TGTGCCAGCAGCTCCAATCAGGGTCAAGAGACCCAGTACTTC
j_call: TRBJ2-7; d_call: .; v_call: TRBV5-5; clone_size: .; cdr3_aa: CASSFDPSRSYEQYF; cdr3_nt: TGTGCCAGCAGCTTTGATCCCAGCCGCTCCTACGAGCAGTACTTC
j_call: TRBJ1-1; d_call: .; v_call: TRBV9; clone_size: .; cdr3_aa: CASSVGGGHTEAFF; cdr3_nt: TGTGCCAGCAGCGTAGGTGGAGGCCACACTGAAGCTTTCTTT
j_call: TRBJ1-1; d_call: .; v_call: TRBV19; clone_size: .; cdr3_aa: CASSMFVALEAFF; cdr3_nt: TGTGCCAGTAGTATGTTCGTGGCGCTTGAAGCTTTCTTT
j_call: TRBJ2-7; d_call: .; v_call: TRBV6-1; clone_size: .; cdr3_aa: CASRQTGSSYEQYF; cdr3_nt: TGTGCCAGTCGACAAACTGGAAGCTCCTACGAGCAGTACTTC
j_call: TRBJ2-2; d_call: TRBD1; v_call: TRBV2; clone_size: .; cdr3_aa: CASSIPGQGGGGELFF; cdr3_nt: TGTGCCAGCAGCATCCCGGGACAGGGCGGCGGCGGGGAGCTGTTTTTT
j_call: TRBJ2-7; d_call: .; v_call: TRBV7-6; clone_size: .; cdr3_aa: CASSPGPNYEQYF; cdr3_nt: TGTGCCAGCAGCCCGGGACCGAACTACGAGCAGTACTTC
j_call: TRBJ1-2; d_call: .; v_call: TRBV5-8; clone_size: .; cdr3_aa: CASSLWGGGYTF; cdr3_nt: TGTGCCAGCAGCTTATGGGGTGGAGGCTACACCTTC